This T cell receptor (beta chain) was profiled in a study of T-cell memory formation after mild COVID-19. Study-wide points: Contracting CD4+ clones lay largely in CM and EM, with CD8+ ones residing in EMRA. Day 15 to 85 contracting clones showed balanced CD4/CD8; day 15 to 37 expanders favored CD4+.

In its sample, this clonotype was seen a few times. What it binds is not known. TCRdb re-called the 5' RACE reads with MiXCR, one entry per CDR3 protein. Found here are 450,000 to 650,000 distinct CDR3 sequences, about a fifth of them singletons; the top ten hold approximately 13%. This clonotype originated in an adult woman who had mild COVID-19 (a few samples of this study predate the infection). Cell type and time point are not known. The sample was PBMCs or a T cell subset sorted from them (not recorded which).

CDR3 sequence reads: CASSLGGKLFF. CDR3 sequence (DNA): TGTGCCAGCAGCCTGGGCGGAAAACTGTTTTTT. V gene TRBV12-3 or TRBV12-4 combines with J gene TRBJ1-4; no clear D gene. V lost 6 bases, J lost 10 bases, and 9 bases lay in between. The CDR3 consists of 11 residues.